The present T cell receptor beta chain was sequenced within a study of OX40 agonist ivuxolimab in advanced cancers. The method was immunoSEQ multiplex PCR; TCRdb's version includes in-frame clones alone and lacks a portion of them. This table has about 76,000 clones, around four fifths appearing once. About this clone itself: The antigen remains unidentified.

This CDR3 region has 15 residues. V lost 0 bases and J 2 bases, leaving 12 bases between the germline ends. CDR1 is SGHNT and CDR2 is YYREEE in the germline V gene (reference sequence). Study-wide points: In general, CD8+ T cells held more expanded clones than CD4+ did, on average.

This TCR was recovered from an adult with an advanced solid tumor such as melanoma, head and neck, liver or kidney cancer. The chain couples TRBV5-4 to TRBJ2-7, with D maybe TRBD1 (5 bases). The sample in question was CD4+ or CD8+ T cells sorted from blood, obtained in a trial of the OX40 agonist ivuxolimab. CDR3 sequence reads: CASSLDLQGAYEQYF. The CDR3, as DNA: TGTGCCAGCAGCTTGGACCTCCAGGGTGCCTACGAGCAGTACTTC.